These 13 T cell receptor beta chains were all obtained from the same sample, sequenced in a study of response to subunit inactivated influenza vaccine (dated by TCRdb to 2016 to 2019). The library came from RT-PCR. The sequencer listed for this sample is Illumina HiSeq 2500. The raw public data were reprocessed by TCRdb itself: fastp quality trimming at Q25, MiXCR clonotype calling, in-frame beta chains only. All rows with the same CDR3 protein become a single entry with the most common DNA and genes. The sample table shows about 780,000 distinct CDR3 sequences, and less than 20% are seen once. Together, the top ten hold approximately 11% of the sample. The sequenced sample was PBMCs from blood, obtained roughly 5 days after vaccination. The receptor set was obtained from a man aged 45-65 years who received an inactivated influenza vaccine. Donor details come from another sample of the same person, matched by shared clones.

The V call is TRBV5-1, the J call TRBJ2-5; D possibly matches TRBD1 or TRBD2 (5 bases each). The germline gives CDR1 SGHRS, CDR2 YFSETQ. The germline V and J ends were trimmed by 4 bases and 0 bases, with 13 bases remaining between them. CDR3 length equals 15 residues. The DNA for the CDR3 is TGCGCCAGCAGCCCCCGAAGAGGGGACCAAGAGACCCAGTACTTC. Its protein is CASSPRRGDQETQYF.

This clonotype was counted once. V is TRBV20-1 and J is TRBJ2-5; D tentatively fits TRBD1 or TRBD2 (6 bases each). The germline V gene encodes CDR1 DFQATT and CDR2 SNEGSKA (reference sequence). V lost 0 bases and J lost 3, with 14 bases in between. The CDR3 spans 15 residues. The DNA for the CDR3 is TGCAGTGCTAGAGATTGGAGGGGGACTGAAGAGACCCAGTACTTC. It encodes CSARDWRGTEETQYF.

The chain uses TRBV5-1 and TRBJ1-1; possibly TRBD1 for D (6 bases). Germline V CDR1 and CDR2: SGHRS, YFSETQ. V shed 4 bases and J shed 3 bases, with 10 bases lying between them. CDR3 length: 13 amino acids. CDR3 region: CASSKGGDTEAFF. Written as DNA, the CDR3 is TGCGCCAGCAGCAAAGGGGGTGACACTGAAGCTTTCTTT.

The CDR3 nucleotides read TGTGCCAGCAGTTACTTCGGCACGACAGGGATCACAGATACGCAGTATTTT. It encodes CASSYFGTTGITDTQYF. The rearrangement links TRBV6-5 to TRBJ2-3; the match to TRBD1 covers 7 bases. The germline V gene encodes CDR1 MNHEY and CDR2 SVGAGI. The CDR3 has 17 amino acids. V shed 1 base and J 2 bases; nucleotides not matched to a gene: 9.

The table lists this clonotype with a few counts. This chain uses TRBV25-1 with TRBJ2-7; D ambiguous. The germline gives CDR1 MGHDK, CDR2 SYGVNS. This CDR3 is built from 14 residues. V was cut by 2 bases and J by 1 base, with 9 bases left in between. CDR3 sequence (DNA): TGTGCCAGCAGTGAAATGGAGCTTTCCTACGAGCAGTACTTC. This codes for CASSEMELSYEQYF.

Many counts were recorded for this clonotype. The CDR3: CASSLEGNNQPQHF. The CDR3 DNA reads TGTGCCAGCAGCTTAGAGGGGAACAATCAGCCCCAGCATTTT. J is TRBJ1-5 and V is TRBV7-8; a weak D match, TRBD1 (5 bases). V lost 1 base, J lost 3 bases, and 7 bases lay in between. The CDR3 covers 14 residues. The V gene's germline CDR1 is SGHVS and CDR2 FQNEAQ. Full variable domain (missing parts from reference TRBV7-8 and TRBJ1-5): GAGVSQSPRYKVAKRGQDVALRCDPISGHVSLFWYQQALGQGPEFLTYFQNEAQLDKSGLPSDRFFAERPEGSVSTLKIQRTQQEDSAVYLCASSLEGNNQPQHFGDGTRLSIL.

This chain links TRBV20-1 with TRBJ1-2; 8 bases are shared with TRBD1. Germline V gene lookup returns CDR1 DFQATT and CDR2 SNEGSKA (reference sequence). This CDR3 is built from 14 residues. DNA for the CDR3: TGCAGCGGCCGGGACAGGACTTCTAACTATGGCTACACCTTC. It yields the protein CSGRDRTSNYGYTF.

This chain uses TRBV11-1 with TRBJ2-2, with 9 bases matching TRBD2. This CDR3 has 19 amino acids. V lost 5 bases and J lost 2; bases outside the gene matches: 15. CDR1 is SGHAT and CDR2 is FQDESV in the germline V gene (reference sequence). The CDR3 nucleotides are TGTGCCAGCAGCCTACTTACGTTTAGCGGGAGAGTTAACACCGGGGAGCTGTTTTTT. Amino acid sequence: CASSLLTFSGRVNTGELFF. Filled out from reference TRBV11-1 and TRBJ2-2, the complete variable domain reads EAEVAQSPRYKITEKSQAVAFWCDPISGHATLYWYRQILGQGPELLVQFQDESVVDDSQLPKDRFSAERLKGVDSTLKIQPAELGDSAMYLCASSLLTFSGRVNTGELFFGEGSRLTVL.

This clonotype has at least ten counts. The chain is built from TRBV12-3 or TRBV12-4 and TRBJ2-3, with 8 bases fitting TRBD2. The trim removed 5 bases at V and 3 bases at J, leaving 7 bases unmatched. This CDR3 contains 15 residues. The CDR3: CASSTRLARTDTQYF. Written as DNA, the CDR3 is TGTGCCAGCAGTACTCGACTAGCGAGGACAGATACGCAGTATTTT.

V is TRBV7-9 and J is TRBJ2-1; 7 bases are shared with TRBD2. Looked up from germline, CDR1 is SEHNR and CDR2 is FQNEAQ (reference sequence). CDR3 length equals 15 residues. Losses at the gene ends were 6 bases for V and 0 bases for J; bases not matched to a gene: 5. CDR3 sequence reads: CASRRAGSSYNEQFF. The CDR3 nucleotides are TGTGCCAGCAGGCGAGCGGGGAGCTCCTACAATGAGCAGTTCTTC.

This clonotype was counted between two and nine times. The CDR3 DNA follows: TGTGCCAGCAGTAACGGACAGGGTTACGATACGCAGTATTTT. Amino acid sequence: CASSNGQGYDTQYF. V and J are TRBV6-5 and TRBJ2-3; 8 bases map to TRBD1. V gave up 5 bases and J gave up 6 bases; unmatched junction bases: 7. CDR1 and CDR2 (germline): MNHEY, SVGAGI. The CDR3 spans 14 residues.

This chain's CDR3 is CAISESQVAGGEWGQYF. CDR3 nucleotide sequence: TGTGCCATCAGTGAGAGCCAAGTAGCGGGGGGAGAATGGGGGCAGTACTTC. This rearrangement joins TRBV10-3 to TRBJ2-7; 10 positions agree with TRBD2. The CDR3 totals 17 residues. J lost 9 bases, V lost 2 bases, and 16 bases had no gene match. Germline CDR1 reads ENHRY; CDR2 reads SYGVKD.

The gene calls are TRBV12-3 or TRBV12-4 and TRBJ2-1; tentatively, D is TRBD2 (7 bases). CDR3 length: 15 residues. Trimming removed 5 bases from V and 9 bases from J, with 20 bases in between. As DNA, the CDR3 is TGTGCCAGCAGTCCCTCTGGGGGGGGCCGGGGTGAGCAGTTCTTC. Its translation: CASSPSGGGRGEQFF.